The source of this T cell receptor beta chain is a study of cytomegalovirus exposure and HLA in healthy donors. This clone was detected only a few times. V dropped 3 bases and J dropped 0 bases, with 12 bases sitting between them. The CDR3 consists of 15 residues. CDR1 and CDR2 from the germline V gene are MRHNA and SNTAGT. Amplification used 60 Vbeta primers and 13 Jbeta primers. Here immunoSEQ multiplex PCR was the method, and the copy in TCRdb shows in-frame clones only, minus some. The table records approximately 40,000 clones, around three fifths of them present only once. The chain carries TRBV6-4 and TRBJ2-7; weak D call: TRBD1 (6 bases). This TCR was sampled from a man aged 45 to 65 in good health and CMV-seropositive. The sequencing input was PBMCs. DNA for the CDR3: TGTGCCAGCAGTGAATCAGGGGAAAGCTCCTACGAGCAGTACTTC. The encoded protein is CASSESGESSYEQYF.